The 25 T cell receptor beta chains presented below share a single source sample, sequenced in a study of blood T cells in healthy people across ages. Combining a sample-barcoded 5' primer with a J-beta primer mix, a second PCR ran for about 7 to 11 cycles. TCRdb itself ran the 5' RACE reads through MiXCR, one entry per CDR3 protein. Of roughly 1,300,000 distinct CDR3 sequences listed, around 59% are singletons. Input material: blood. The receptors shown here come from a man aged 18 to 29 in good health.

The gene calls are TRBV24-1 and TRBJ2-5, with D tentatively TRBD1 (5 bases). The end of the DNA is better explained by TRBJ2-7, so the J call may be wrong. The CDR3 contains 13 residues. Germline V gives CDR1 KGHDR, CDR2 SFDVKD. The chain's CDR3 is CATSHGAVYEQYF. For the CDR3, the DNA is TGTGCCACCAGTCATGGGGCAGTATACGAGCAGTACTTC.

This clonotype came up a few times. The rearrangement links TRBV4-1 to TRBJ1-1; 9 bases align to TRBD1. Germline V gene lookup returns CDR1 MGHRA and CDR2 YSYEKL. The trim removed 1 base at V and 1 base at J, leaving 1 base unmatched. The CDR3 loop spans 15 amino acids. The CDR3: CASSQGDRENTEAFF. DNA for the CDR3: TGCGCCAGCAGCCAAGGGGACAGGGAGAACACTGAAGCTTTCTTT.

Comments on this clonotype: The junction does not match germline at one end; this may be a read error. The CDR3 coding sequence is TGTGCCAGCACGGGTTGGGACTATAGCTACACCTTC. Its translation is CASTGWDYSYTF. The V call is TRBV6-1, the J call TRBJ1-2; weak D call: TRBD1 (5 bases). Germline CDR1 and CDR2: MNHNS and SASEGT. The CDR3 loop spans 12 amino acids.

The chain has TRBV20-1 and TRBJ2-2; D is uncertain. The germline V and J ends were trimmed by 3 bases and 7 bases, with 9 bases remaining between them. The CDR3 sequence is 12 residues long. Germline V gene lookup returns CDR1 DFQATT and CDR2 SNEGSKA (reference sequence). In DNA form, the CDR3 reads TGCAGTGCTAGGGCCGCTGTCGGGGAGCTGTTTTTT. It yields the protein CSARAAVGELFF.

V is TRBV29-1 and J is TRBJ1-1, with 8 bases aligning to TRBD1. V shed 6 bases, J shed 1 base, and the junction held 4 bases outside the gene matches. Germline V gene lookup returns CDR1 SQVTM and CDR2 ANQGSEA. The CDR3 covers 13 residues. CDR3 loop: CSVDRGGNTEAFF. CDR3 in DNA: TGCAGCGTCGACAGGGGTGGGAACACTGAAGCTTTCTTT.

This clonotype was detected only a few times. The chain combines TRBV7-9 with TRBJ1-1; D ambiguous. V was shortened by 3 bases and J by 5 bases, with 13 bases between the two germline ends. Germline V gives CDR1 SEHNR, CDR2 FQNEAQ (reference sequence). This CDR3 has 14 residues. The CDR3 reads CASSLAGGRTEAFF. The CDR3 region has the DNA TGTGCCAGCAGCTTGGCAGGTGGTAGGACTGAAGCTTTCTTT.

This clonotype was counted only a few times. The V call is TRBV12-3 or TRBV12-4, the J call TRBJ2-4; no reliable D call. This CDR3 has 15 amino acids. V lost 3 bases and J lost 4, with 13 bases in between. The CDR3 DNA reads as TGTGCCAGCAGTTTGTTTCGCGAATTGAAAAACATTCAGTACTTC. It yields the protein CASSLFRELKNIQYF.

The chain carries TRBV29-1 and TRBJ2-7; TRBD1 aligns across 8 bases. V gave up 0 bases and J gave up 7 bases; unmatched junction bases: 17. Per the germline V gene, CDR1 is SQVTM and CDR2 is ANQGSEA. The CDR3 sequence is 17 residues long. In nucleotides, the CDR3 is TGCAGCGTTGAAGATCCCAGATACAGGGGGGCCTACAATGAGCAGTACTTC. This gives the protein CSVEDPRYRGAYNEQYF.

This chain joins TRBV7-9 and TRBJ1-5, with D uncertain. The ends were cut back, 3 bases at V and 4 bases at J, with 7 bases in the middle. CDR3 size: 13 residues. Germline assignment: CDR1 SEHNR and CDR2 FQNEAQ (reference sequence). CDR3 sequence: CASSLTPNQPQHF. CDR3 nucleotide sequence: TGTGCCAGCAGCTTGACCCCTAATCAGCCCCAGCATTTT.

V is TRBV7-2 and J is TRBJ2-2; a weak D match, TRBD1 (6 bases). V dropped 1 base and J dropped 3 bases, with 9 bases sitting between them. This CDR3 comprises 15 residues. CDR1 is SGHTA and CDR2 is FQGNSA in the germline V gene. CDR3 loop: CASSLVWGHTGELFF. The CDR3 nucleotides read TGTGCCAGCAGCTTAGTTTGGGGGCACACCGGGGAGCTGTTTTTT.

This clonotype was seen a single time. This chain joins TRBV20-1 and TRBJ1-1, with a possible D match to TRBD1 (6 bases). The CDR3 runs to 14 residues. Germline-derived CDR1 and CDR2 are DFQATT and SNEGSKA (reference sequence). Trimming took 6 bases from V and 3 from J, leaving 17 bases between them. For the CDR3, the DNA is TGCAGTGCAATTCCTACAGGGTCTGACACTGAAGCTTTCTTT. It translates to CSAIPTGSDTEAFF.

The V gene is TRBV6-1, the J gene TRBJ2-5, with 9 bases aligning to TRBD2. V lost 4 bases to trimming and J lost 4 bases; unmatched junction nucleotides: 19. CDR3 length: 19 amino acids. Germline V gene lookup returns CDR1 MNHNS and CDR2 SASEGT. The CDR3 is CASSVGSSSAGGGRETQYF. In DNA, the CDR3 is TGTGCCAGCAGTGTAGGTTCTTCGAGCGCGGGAGGGGGTAGAGAGACCCAGTACTTC.

The chain recombines TRBV7-8 with TRBJ2-7, with D perhaps matching TRBD1 or TRBD2 (5 bases each). Per germline, CDR1 SGHVS and CDR2 FQNEAQ. V lost 4 bases, J lost 6 bases, and 16 bases lay in between. The CDR3 runs to 14 residues. DNA of the CDR3: TGTGCCAGCAGCTATACAGGCGGGCATCTCGAGCAGTACTTC. Its protein is CASSYTGGHLEQYF. The full variable domain, completed using reference TRBV7-8 and TRBJ2-7, is GAGVSQSPRYKVAKRGQDVALRCDPISGHVSLFWYQQALGQGPEFLTYFQNEAQLDKSGLPSDRFFAERPEGSVSTLKIQRTQQEDSAVYLCASSYTGGHLEQYFGPGTRLTVT.

This chain's CDR3 is CASSLIPARALSGANVLTF. The DNA for the CDR3 is TGTGCCAGCAGCTTAATCCCAGCCAGGGCCCTCTCTGGGGCCAACGTCCTGACTTTC. V usage is TRBV7-8 and J usage is TRBJ2-6; TRBD1 might be the D (5 bases). The CDR3 covers 19 residues. V was pared by 2 bases and J by 0 bases, with 17 bases between. CDR1 and CDR2 (germline): SGHVS, FQNEAQ.

Turning to this clonotype: Germline and junction disagree at one end, which may indicate a read error. The chain uses TRBV9 and TRBJ2-5; D gene unclear. The J call may be wrong; the DNA end is better matched by TRBJ2-7. This CDR3 has 14 residues. From germline, CDR1 is SGDLS and CDR2 YYNGEE. The CDR3 DNA is TGTGCAAGCAGCGTAGCAGTTAGTAATCCCGAGCAGTACTTC. This encodes CASSVAVSNPEQYF.

The rearrangement uses TRBV6-1 and TRBJ1-4; TRBD1 agrees at 8 bases. The CDR3 extends over 15 amino acids. Germline CDR1 and CDR2: MNHNS and SASEGT. V lost 6 bases and J lost 7; bases outside the gene matches: 10. The DNA for the CDR3 is TGTGCCAGCAGCAGAGGACAGGGAGAGCGTGAAAAACTGTTTTTT. Protein: CASSRGQGEREKLFF.

The chain carries TRBV20-1 and TRBJ2-7, with TRBD2 matching over 11 bases. The DNA end is a closer match to TRBJ2-4, so the J assignment may be wrong. Looked up from germline, CDR1 is DFQATT and CDR2 is SNEGSKA (reference sequence). The length of the CDR3 is 17 residues. In nucleotides, the CDR3 is TGCAGTGCTAGCGCCAACGTAGCGGGAGGGTGGACGGACATTCAGTACTTC. Translation: CSASANVAGGWTDIQYF.

This clonotype was seen a few times. The chain recombines TRBV6-5 with TRBJ2-5, with 8 bases lining up with TRBD2. Trimming cost V 2 bases and J 8 bases; bases outside gene matches: 4. This CDR3 spans 13 amino acids. The V gene's germline CDR1 is MNHEY and CDR2 SVGAGI. The DNA of the CDR3 is TGTGCCAGCAGTTACGATAGCGGGGAAACCCAGTACTTC. Translating gives CASSYDSGETQYF.

The V gene is TRBV20-1, the J gene TRBJ1-2; D gene ambiguous. In germline, CDR1 is DFQATT, CDR2 SNEGSKA (reference sequence). The length of the CDR3 is 13 residues. V was clipped by 5 bases and J by 6 bases, with 16 bases between them. In nucleotides, the CDR3 is TGCAGTGCTCCAGCGACTCCCCAGGATGGCTACACCTTC. Translation: CSAPATPQDGYTF.

This clonotype was picked up a small number of times. The CDR3 nucleotides are TGCAGTGCTAGCCGGGGAGAGGATCAGCCCCAGCATTTT. It codes for CSASRGEDQPQHF. The V and J genes are TRBV20-1 and TRBJ1-5; D remains ambiguous. The CDR3 length is 13 residues. Deletions cut 3 bases from V and 5 bases from J, with 11 bases between. The germline CDR1 and CDR2 sequences are DFQATT and SNEGSKA (reference sequence).

This chain's CDR3 is CASSPGEDATDTQYF. In DNA, the CDR3 is TGTGCCAGCAGCCCCGGGGAGGACGCCACAGATACGCAGTATTTT. The genes are TRBV3-1 and TRBJ2-3, with D possibly matching TRBD2 (6 bases). The CDR3 runs 15 residues. Trimming stripped 4 bases from V and 2 bases from J, with 13 bases between. Germline V lookup: CDR1 LGHDT, CDR2 YNNKEL (reference sequence).

The rearrangement links TRBV20-1 to TRBJ2-7, with 10 bases identical to TRBD2. The J call may be faulty, since TRBJ2-5 better matches the DNA end. The CDR3 covers 14 residues. Germline CDR1 and CDR2: DFQATT and SNEGSKA (reference sequence). This chain's CDR3 is CSATVLAGEETQYF. CDR3 nucleotides: TGCAGTGCTACCGTCCTAGCGGGAGAAGAGACCCAGTACTTC.

This chain joins TRBV4-2 and TRBJ2-3; D not certain. Germline V gene data show CDR1 as LGHNA and CDR2 as YNFKEQ. This CDR3 has 13 amino acids. This chain's CDR3 is CARADGWEHTQYF. CDR3 nucleotide sequence: TGTGCAAGGGCCGATGGGTGGGAACATACGCAGTATTTT.

The chain combines TRBV20-1 with TRBJ1-2; D is perhaps TRBD1 (5 bases). V gave up 3 bases and J gave up 4 bases, with 12 bases separating them. CDR3 size: 13 residues. Germline V gives CDR1 DFQATT, CDR2 SNEGSKA (reference sequence). As DNA, the CDR3 is TGCAGTGCTAGGACAGAGATCACCTATGGCTACACCTTC. As protein: CSARTEITYGYTF.

This clonotype has more than one count but fewer than ten. A clone one base away is much larger, so this may be a read error. The chain recombines TRBV28 with TRBJ2-5; D is possibly TRBD1 (5 bases). The germline V and J ends were trimmed by 3 bases and 3 bases, with 8 bases remaining between them. Germline lookup yields CDR1 MDHEN and CDR2 SYDVKM. There are 13 residues in the CDR3. CDR3 DNA: TGTGCCAGCAGTTTTCTAGGGGAAGAGACCCAGTACTTC. Translated: CASSFLGEETQYF.